The present entry profiles one T cell receptor (beta chain) with its context. Germline assignment: CDR1 WSHSY and CDR2 SAAADI. The CDR3 has 12 amino acids. V was trimmed by 9 bases and J by 3 bases, leaving 10 bases between them. The entry originates in a study of cytomegalovirus exposure and HLA in healthy donors. Study information: Roughly 179 million T cells yielded roughly 120 million unique TCR beta sequences, as an earlier analysis found.

The study ran its PCR with 60 Vbeta and 13 Jbeta primers. The method was immunoSEQ multiplex PCR; TCRdb's version includes in-frame clones alone and lacks a portion of them. The table has 100,000 to 150,000 clones, 70% to 90% seen once. This sequence originates from a man aged 18 to 30 in good health and CMV-seropositive. Sequencing input: PBMCs. The chain uses TRBV10-2 and TRBJ2-3, with D unclear. The CDR3 spells CASSGFTDTQYF. Here the CDR3 DNA reads TGCGCCAGTTCTGGCTTTACAGATACGCAGTATTTT.